The present TCR beta chain was sequenced within a study of blood T cell repertoires in COVID-19 (dated by TCRdb to 2020 to 2022). Study-wide context: Samples from collaborators originated in the United States, Italy and Spain and spanned both the acute and convalescent phases of COVID-19. The material from the prospective study consisted of cDNA or gDNA derived from T cells, B-cell-depleted T cells, or PBMCs. The dataset comprised deeply sampled blood TCRbeta repertoires from subjects exposed to, actively infected with, or recovered from COVID-19. The repertoires were released in a freely available public database intended as a resource for research on the immune response to SARS-CoV-2. Samples came from the ongoing ImmuneRACE study (first 160 participants) plus 1,254 subjects from 6 global collaborators. A de-identified subject ID, COVID-19 status, age in years and sex were almost always included in the sample metadata. Where available, HLA class I and class II types were taken from metadata supplied by the sample provider and were not determined by assay-based typing.

Broader findings and caveats from the paper: The amount of clinical and demographic metadata varied by source and participant and was provided uncurated.

Based on the germline V gene (reference sequence), the CDR1 and CDR2 sequences are SGHNT and YYREEE. From V the trimming removes 4 bases and from J it removes 4 bases, while the gene matches leave 6 bases of the junction unaccounted for. Spanning cysteine to phenylalanine, the CDR3 consists of 15 amino acids. The CDR3 DNA has 45 bases and is translated from base 1. Each collaborating institution followed its own protocols to collect whole blood in K2EDTA tubes. For TCRbeta analysis, collaborators shipped samples as frozen whole blood, isolated PBMCs, or DNA extracted from either of those sample types. TCRbeta CDR3 regions were amplified from genomic DNA using the immunoSEQ Assay, a bias-controlled multiplex PCR. As for the original processing: The number of nucleated cells in each sample was estimated by amplification of reference gene primers within the assay. Sequence reads were collapsed and filtered to measure the absolute abundance of every unique TCRbeta CDR3 rearrangement. For each sample, productive Simpson clonality was calculated as the square root of Simpson's diversity index over productive rearrangements. Not all clones reach the TCRdb copy of this immuneACCESS table, which keeps in-frame sequences only. Checked studies attribute under half of the gap to unresolved V genes and leave the rest unexplained. V and J calls and clone size are copied from that table; D and trimming were computed from the DNA. For this sample the table gives about 81,000 clones, of which roughly four fifths were detected only once. The ten largest clones take up around 7.2% of the sample.

Turning to this clone: No cognate antigen has been identified for it. No per-base quality is available; no much larger clone lies one base away.

The origin of this receptor is a human donor in a cohort sampled during active COVID-19. Specimen: peripheral blood. Recombination linked TRBV5-4 to TRBJ2-2; 8 bases in between match TRBD1. The nucleotide sequence is TGTGCCAGCAGCAACGGACAGGGTCCCACCGGGGAGCTGTTTTTT. Its translation reads: CASSNGQGPTGELFF.